This TCR beta chain emerged from a study of shared clonotypes between healthy human individuals. The junction had 5 bases not matched to a gene; V was cut back by 6 bases and J by 1 base. Germline V gene data show CDR1 as ENHRY and CDR2 as SYGVKD. The CDR3 runs to 15 residues. TCRdb's copy holds only in-frame clones and misses some; the assay was immunoSEQ multiplex PCR. The data show fewer than 2.5 million clones, with over 85% seen just once and about 0.34% held by the top ten. This clonotype was sampled from a man aged 18 to 29 in good health. Some clones in this sample may be carry-over from other donors' samples. Sequencing used naive CD4+ T cells from PBMCs. As for subset: CD45RA+ positively selected. V gene TRBV10-3 combines with J gene TRBJ1-4; 7 nucleotides line up with TRBD1. The CDR3 coding sequence is TGTGCCATCAGGACAGGGATGGGAACTAATGAAAAACTGTTTTTT. Translation: CAIRTGMGTNEKLFF.